The entry below gives a single T cell receptor beta chain sequence along with its context. Its antigen is unidentified. At one end, the junction sequence differs from germline, possibly due to a read error. PCR involved 60 Vbeta and 13 Jbeta primers. Some clones are missing from TCRdb's copy, which holds only in-frame ones; the method was immunoSEQ multiplex PCR. The sample lists under 200,000 clones, around 80% occurring once. This entry comes from a study of cytomegalovirus exposure and HLA in healthy donors. Study results and caveats: There was a cluster of highly shared sequence variants that was likely a sequencing artifact.

The germline gives CDR1 SEHNR, CDR2 FQNEAQ (reference sequence). The CDR3 has 12 amino acids. Nominal health characterized the donors when sampled, though unrecorded immune exposures were likely. Sample: PBMCs. The V and J genes are TRBV7-9 and TRBJ2-3; D unresolved. The sequence was obtained from a young man in good health and CMV-seronegative. Here the CDR3 DNA reads TGTTCCAGCAGCTTACGGTCAGATACGCAGTATTTT. Residues: CSSSLRSDTQYF.